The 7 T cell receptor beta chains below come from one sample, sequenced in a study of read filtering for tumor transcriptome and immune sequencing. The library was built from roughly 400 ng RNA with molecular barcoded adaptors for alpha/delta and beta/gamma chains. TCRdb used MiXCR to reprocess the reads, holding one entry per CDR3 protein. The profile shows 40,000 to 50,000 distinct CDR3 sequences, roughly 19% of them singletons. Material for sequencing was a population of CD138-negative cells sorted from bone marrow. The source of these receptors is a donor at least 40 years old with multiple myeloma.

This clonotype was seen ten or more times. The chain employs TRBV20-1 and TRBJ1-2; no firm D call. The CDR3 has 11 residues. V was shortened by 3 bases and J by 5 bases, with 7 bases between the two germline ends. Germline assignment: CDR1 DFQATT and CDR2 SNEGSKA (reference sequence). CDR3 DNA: TGCAGTGCTAGTGTGTCGTATGGCTACACCTTC. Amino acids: CSASVSYGYTF.

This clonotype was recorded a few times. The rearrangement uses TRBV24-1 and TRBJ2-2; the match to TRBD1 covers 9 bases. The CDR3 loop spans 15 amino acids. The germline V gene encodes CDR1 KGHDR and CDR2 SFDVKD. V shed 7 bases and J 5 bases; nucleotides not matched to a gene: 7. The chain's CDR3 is CATSPGQGPTGELFF. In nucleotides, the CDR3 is TGTGCCACCAGCCCGGGACAGGGTCCTACCGGGGAGCTGTTTTTT.

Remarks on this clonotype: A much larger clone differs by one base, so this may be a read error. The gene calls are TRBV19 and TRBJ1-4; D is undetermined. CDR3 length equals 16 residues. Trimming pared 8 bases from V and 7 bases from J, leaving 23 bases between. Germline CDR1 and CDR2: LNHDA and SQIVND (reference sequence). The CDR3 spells CASGTHQSSAGEKLFF. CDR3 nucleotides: TGTGCCAGTGGTACCCACCAGTCGTCAGCCGGTGAAAAACTGTTTTTT.

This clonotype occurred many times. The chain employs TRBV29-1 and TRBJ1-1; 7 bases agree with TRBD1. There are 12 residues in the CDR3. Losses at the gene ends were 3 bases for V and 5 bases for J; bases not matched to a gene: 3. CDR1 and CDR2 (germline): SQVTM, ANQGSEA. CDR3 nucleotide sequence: TGCAGCGTTGACGCAGGGGGAACTGAAGCTTTCTTT. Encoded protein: CSVDAGGTEAFF.

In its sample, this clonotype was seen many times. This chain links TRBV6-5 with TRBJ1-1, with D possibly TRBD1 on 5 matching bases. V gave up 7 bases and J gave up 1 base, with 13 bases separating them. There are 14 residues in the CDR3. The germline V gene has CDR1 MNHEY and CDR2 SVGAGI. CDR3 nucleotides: TGTGCCAGCACCCCGGACGGGGGGAACACTGAAGCTTTCTTT. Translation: CASTPDGGNTEAFF.

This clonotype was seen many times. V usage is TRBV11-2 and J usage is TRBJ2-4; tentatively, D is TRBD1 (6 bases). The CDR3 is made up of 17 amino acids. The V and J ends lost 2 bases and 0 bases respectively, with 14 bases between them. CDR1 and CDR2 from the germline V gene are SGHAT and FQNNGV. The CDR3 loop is CASSLRKAGEAKNIQYF. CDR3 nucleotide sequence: TGTGCCAGCAGCTTAAGGAAGGCAGGGGAAGCCAAAAACATTCAGTACTTC.

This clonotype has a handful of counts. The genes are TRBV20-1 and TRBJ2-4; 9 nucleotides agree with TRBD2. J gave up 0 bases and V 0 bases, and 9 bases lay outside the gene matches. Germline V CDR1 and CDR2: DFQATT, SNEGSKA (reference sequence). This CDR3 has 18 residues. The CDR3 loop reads CSARDEMGLAIAKNIQYF. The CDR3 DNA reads TGCAGTGCTAGAGATGAAATGGGACTAGCCATAGCCAAAAACATTCAGTACTTC.